This note documents a single T cell receptor (beta chain) sequence. Its antigen is undetermined. The data originate from a study of cytomegalovirus exposure and HLA in healthy donors. Broader study findings: In vitro checks showed that a few CMV-associated chains really do target CMV antigens. The analysis excluded some indistinguishable V segments, including TRBV6-2 and TRBV6-3.

The PCR ran on 60 Vbeta and 13 Jbeta primers. Libraries were prepared by immunoSEQ multiplex PCR; TCRdb keeps only in-frame clonotypes and omits some of them. The sample contains about 180,000 clones, almost 85% of which appear only once. V was shortened by 6 bases and J by 3 bases, with 9 bases between the two germline ends. The CDR3 sequence is 13 residues long. Germline V gives CDR1 LNHNV, CDR2 YYDKDF (reference sequence). The sequence was obtained from a woman aged 45-65 years in good health and CMV-seronegative. The chain employs TRBV15 and TRBJ1-5; D unresolved. Input material: PBMCs. In DNA form, the CDR3 reads TGTGCCACCAGGAGGAGGTTCAATCAGCCCCAGCATTTT. Translation: CATRRRFNQPQHF.